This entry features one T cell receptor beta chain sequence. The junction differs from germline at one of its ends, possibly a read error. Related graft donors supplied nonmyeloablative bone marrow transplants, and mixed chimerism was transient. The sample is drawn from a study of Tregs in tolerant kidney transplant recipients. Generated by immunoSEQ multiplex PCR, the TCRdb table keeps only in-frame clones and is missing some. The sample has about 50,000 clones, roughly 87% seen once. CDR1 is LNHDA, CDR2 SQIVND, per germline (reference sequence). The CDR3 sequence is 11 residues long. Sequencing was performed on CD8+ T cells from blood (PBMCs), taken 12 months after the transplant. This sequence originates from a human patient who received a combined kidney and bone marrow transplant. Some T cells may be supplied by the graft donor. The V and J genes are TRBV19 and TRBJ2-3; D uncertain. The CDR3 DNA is TGTGCCAGTAGTATACCCCTAGAGTTTGTTTTT. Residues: CASSIPLEFVF.